The 15 T cell receptor beta chains listed next were all sequenced from one sample in a study of blood T cell repertoires in COVID-19. The protocol was immunoSEQ multiplex PCR, while the TCRdb copy is restricted to in-frame clones and leaves out a portion. In the table there are 65,000 to 100,000 clones, less than 85% of which are singletons. The sequenced material came from peripheral blood. These receptors came from a human donor in a cohort sampled during active COVID-19.

The chain couples TRBV28 to TRBJ2-1, with 13 bases lining up with TRBD2. The CDR3 sequence is 15 residues long. The germline CDR1 and CDR2 sequences are MDHEN and SYDVKM. Germline trimming cut 5 bases from V and 4 bases from J; bases unmatched to any gene: 2. The CDR3 region is CASSGTSGVYNEQFF. The CDR3 nucleotides are TGTGCCAGCAGTGGGACTAGCGGGGTTTACAATGAGCAGTTCTTC.

This chain links TRBV2 with TRBJ2-7; 8 bases are shared with TRBD1. Trimming at V came to 6 bases and at J to 3 bases, leaving 10 bases not matched to a gene. Germline CDR1 reads SNHLY; CDR2 reads FYNNEI. The CDR3 totals 15 residues. The CDR3 loop reads CASRTDRGDIYEQYF. The CDR3 nucleotides read TGTGCCAGCAGGACCGACAGGGGTGATATCTACGAGCAGTACTTC.

The chain combines TRBV19 with TRBJ1-5; weak D call: TRBD1 (6 bases). Trimming removed 4 bases from V and 9 bases from J, with 10 bases in between. Per the germline V gene, CDR1 is LNHDA and CDR2 is SQIVND (reference sequence). The CDR3 consists of 12 residues. CDR3 in amino acids: CASSNRVPPQHF. For the CDR3, the DNA is TGTGCCAGTAGTAACAGGGTTCCGCCCCAGCATTTT. Filled out from reference TRBV19 and TRBJ1-5, the complete variable domain reads DGGITQSPKYLFRKEGQNVTLSCEQNLNHDAMYWYRQDPGQGLRLIYYSQIVNDFQKGDIAEGYSVSREKKESFPLTVTSAQKNPTAFYLCASSNRVPPQHFGDGTRLSIL.

V usage is TRBV5-1 and J usage is TRBJ2-3, with TRBD1 as a possible D gene (5 bases). Trimming pared 5 bases from V and 5 bases from J, leaving 12 bases between. Germline V lookup: CDR1 SGHRS, CDR2 YFSETQ. The CDR3 has 13 residues. The DNA of the CDR3 is TGCGCCAGCAGTCAGGGTTGGGAAGATACGCAGTATTTT. It yields the protein CASSQGWEDTQYF.

The rearrangement links TRBV7-9 to TRBJ2-1; D not certain. The CDR3 loop spans 14 amino acids. In germline, CDR1 is SEHNR, CDR2 FQNEAQ (reference sequence). Between the trimmed V and J ends, which lost 2 bases and 0 bases, there was a span of 5 bases. The DNA for the CDR3 is TGTGCCAGCAGCTTAACGAGCTCCTACAATGAGCAGTTCTTC. The encoded protein is CASSLTSSYNEQFF.

This chain joins TRBV5-5 and TRBJ2-6; maybe TRBD1 (7 bases). Germline CDR1 and CDR2: SGHKS and YYEKEE (reference sequence). CDR3 length equals 16 residues. Trimming took 4 bases from V and 0 from J, leaving 11 bases between them. CDR3 sequence: CASSPRGASGANVLTF. The DNA of the CDR3 is TGTGCCAGCAGCCCCAGGGGGGCCTCTGGGGCCAACGTCCTGACTTTC.

The chain has TRBV7-5 and TRBJ1-2. TRBV7-5 represents a pseudogene. The CDR3 sequence is 12 residues long. This CDR3 is CVRSHGRGGYTF. The CDR3 DNA is TGTGTCAGAAGCCACGGGAGGGGTGGCTACACCTTC.

The chain links TRBV2 to TRBJ2-2, with TRBD1 matching 10 bases. The CDR3 length is 17 residues. Germline CDR1 reads SNHLY; CDR2 reads FYNNEI. The J segment lost 3 bases and the V segment lost 2 bases, leaving 6 bases of the junction unmatched. The CDR3 sequence is CASSESGQGGYTGELFF. CDR3 in DNA: TGTGCCAGCAGTGAATCCGGACAGGGGGGATACACCGGGGAGCTGTTTTTT.

J is TRBJ1-1 and V is TRBV10-3; 9 nucleotides match TRBD1. V was clipped by 5 bases and J by 0 bases; unmatched bases: 7. CDR1 is ENHRY, CDR2 SYGVKD, per germline. This CDR3 comprises 16 residues. The CDR3 bases are TGTGCCATCAGTAGACAGGGGGGGCTTATGAACACTGAAGCTTTCTTT. Translation: CAISRQGGLMNTEAFF.

This chain's CDR3 is CASSDSRRRGEKLFF. The DNA for the CDR3 is TGTGCCAGCAGTGACTCTCGGAGGAGGGGTGAAAAACTGTTTTTT. The chain has TRBV6-4 and TRBJ1-4; weak D call: TRBD1 (5 bases). This CDR3 contains 15 residues. From germline, CDR1 is MRHNA and CDR2 SNTAGT. Deletions cut 0 bases from V and 7 bases from J, with 12 bases between.

The rearrangement joins TRBV5-6 to TRBJ1-5, with D tentatively TRBD1 (5 bases). This CDR3 contains 16 residues. V dropped 4 bases and J dropped 4 bases, with 18 bases sitting between them. From germline, CDR1 is SGHDT and CDR2 YYEEEE. CDR3 nucleotides: TGTGCCAGCAGCCAGCTCAGGGTATTGGGGAATCAGCCCCAGCATTTT. The encoded protein is CASSQLRVLGNQPQHF. Filled out from reference TRBV5-6 and TRBJ1-5, the complete variable domain reads DAGVTQSPTHLIKTRGQQVTLRCSPKSGHDTVSWYQQALGQGPQFIFQYYEEEERQRGNFPDRFSGHQFPNYSSELNVNALLLGDSALYLCASSQLRVLGNQPQHFGDGTRLSIL.

This clone was recorded once. This rearrangement joins TRBV11-2 to TRBJ2-1, with 8 bases matching TRBD2. V was pared by 2 bases and J by 2 bases, with 2 bases of the junction left unmatched. The V gene's germline CDR1 is SGHAT and CDR2 FQNNGV. The CDR3 spans 15 residues. Here the CDR3 reads CASSLSGGTYNEQFF. Written as DNA, the CDR3 is TGTGCCAGCAGCTTAAGCGGGGGAACCTACAATGAGCAGTTCTTC.

The rearrangement joins TRBV2 to TRBJ2-3; 10 bases map to TRBD2. CDR1 is SNHLY and CDR2 is FYNNEI in the germline V gene. V dropped 10 bases and J dropped 1; count of bases not matched to a gene: 2. The CDR3 covers 13 residues. This chain's CDR3 is CAIGTSGTDTQYF. In DNA, the CDR3 is TGTGCCATCGGGACTAGCGGCACAGATACGCAGTATTTT.

The J gene is TRBJ2-1, the V gene TRBV20-1; D not certain. Trimming removed 3 bases at V and 1 base at J, with 13 bases between. CDR3 length: 15 residues. The germline V gene has CDR1 DFQATT and CDR2 SNEGSKA (reference sequence). The CDR3 nucleotides are TGCAGTGCTAGTCGGCAGCGTCGGTCCTACAATGAGCAGTTCTTC. Amino acids: CSASRQRRSYNEQFF.

CDR3 DNA: TGTGCCACCAGTGCCCCCGGGACAGGGCGTGGAGATACGCAGTATTTT. It is translated as CATSAPGTGRGDTQYF. The chain recombines TRBV24-1 with TRBJ2-3; TRBD1 matches at 9 bases. CDR1 is KGHDR and CDR2 is SFDVKD in the germline V gene. CDR3 length: 16 residues. V lost 5 bases to trimming and J lost 5 bases; unmatched junction nucleotides: 10.